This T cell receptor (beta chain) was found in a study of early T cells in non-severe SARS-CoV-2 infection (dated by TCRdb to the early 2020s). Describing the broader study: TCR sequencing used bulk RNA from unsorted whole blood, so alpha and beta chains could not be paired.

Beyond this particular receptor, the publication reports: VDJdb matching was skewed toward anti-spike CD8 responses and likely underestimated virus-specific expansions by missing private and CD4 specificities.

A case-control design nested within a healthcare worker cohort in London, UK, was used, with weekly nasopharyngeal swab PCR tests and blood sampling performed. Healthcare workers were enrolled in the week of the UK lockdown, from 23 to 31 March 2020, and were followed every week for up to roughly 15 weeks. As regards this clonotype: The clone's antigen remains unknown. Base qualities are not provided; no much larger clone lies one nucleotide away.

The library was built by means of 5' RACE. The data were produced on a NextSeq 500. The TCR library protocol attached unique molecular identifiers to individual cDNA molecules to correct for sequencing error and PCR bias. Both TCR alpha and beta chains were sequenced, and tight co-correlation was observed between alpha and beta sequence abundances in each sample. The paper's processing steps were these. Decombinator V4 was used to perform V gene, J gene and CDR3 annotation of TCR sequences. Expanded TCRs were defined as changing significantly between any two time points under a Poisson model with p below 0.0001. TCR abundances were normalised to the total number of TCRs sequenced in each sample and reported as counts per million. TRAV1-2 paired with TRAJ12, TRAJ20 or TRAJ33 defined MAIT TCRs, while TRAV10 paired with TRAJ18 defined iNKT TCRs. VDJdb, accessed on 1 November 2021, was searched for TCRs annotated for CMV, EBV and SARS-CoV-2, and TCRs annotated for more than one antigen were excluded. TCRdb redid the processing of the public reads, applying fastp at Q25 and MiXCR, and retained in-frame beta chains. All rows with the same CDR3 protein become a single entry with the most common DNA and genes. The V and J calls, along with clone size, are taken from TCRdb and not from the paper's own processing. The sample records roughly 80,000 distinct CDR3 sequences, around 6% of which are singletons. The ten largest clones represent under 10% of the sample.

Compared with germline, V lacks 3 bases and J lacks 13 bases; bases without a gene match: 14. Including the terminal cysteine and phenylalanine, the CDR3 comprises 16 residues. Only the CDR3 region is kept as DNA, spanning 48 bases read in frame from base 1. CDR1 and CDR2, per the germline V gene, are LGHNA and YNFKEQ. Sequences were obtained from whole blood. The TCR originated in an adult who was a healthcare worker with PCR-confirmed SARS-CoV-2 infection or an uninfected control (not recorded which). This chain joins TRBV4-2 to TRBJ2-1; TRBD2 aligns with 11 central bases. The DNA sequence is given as TGTGCCAGCAGCCAGTCTAGGATAGCGGGAGGGCCCATACAGTTCTTC. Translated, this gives CASSQSRIAGGPIQFF.